This T cell receptor beta chain was obtained from a study of blood T cell repertoires in COVID-19. Looking at the study overall: COVID-19 samples from acute and convalescent phases originated in the United States, Italy and Spain.

The repertoire was sequenced with immunoSEQ multiplex PCR; TCRdb's copy has only in-frame clones and lacks some. This table holds around 250,000 clones, roughly 80% found once. This clone was counted once. Germline V gene lookup returns CDR1 LNHNV and CDR2 YYDKDF (reference sequence). The CDR3 spans 13 residues. The germline V and J ends were trimmed by 3 bases and 4 bases, with 9 bases remaining between them. Across about two dozen US areas, participants ranged in age from 18 to 89 years. Assignments of participants to cohorts depended upon their own reported clinical history. The sample consisted of PBMCs or T cells enriched from blood (not recorded which). The chain links TRBV15 to TRBJ1-1; D unresolved. The clonotype originates from a man between 35 and 55 years old who had been exposed to COVID-19. In DNA, the CDR3 is TGTGCCACCAGCAGCCAGAGGGTCACTGAAGCTTTCTTT. Translated: CATSSQRVTEAFF.